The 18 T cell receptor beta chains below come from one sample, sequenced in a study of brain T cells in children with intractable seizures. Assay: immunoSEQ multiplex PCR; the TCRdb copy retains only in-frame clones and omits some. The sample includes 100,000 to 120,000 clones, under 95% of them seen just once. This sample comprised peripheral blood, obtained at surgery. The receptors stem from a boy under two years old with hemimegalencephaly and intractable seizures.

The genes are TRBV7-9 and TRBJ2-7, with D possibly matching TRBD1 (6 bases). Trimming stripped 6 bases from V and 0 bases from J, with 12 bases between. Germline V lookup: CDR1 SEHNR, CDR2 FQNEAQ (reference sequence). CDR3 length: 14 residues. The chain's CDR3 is CASSSDRSSYEQYF. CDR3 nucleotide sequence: TGTGCCAGCAGTTCCGACAGGAGCTCCTACGAGCAGTACTTC.

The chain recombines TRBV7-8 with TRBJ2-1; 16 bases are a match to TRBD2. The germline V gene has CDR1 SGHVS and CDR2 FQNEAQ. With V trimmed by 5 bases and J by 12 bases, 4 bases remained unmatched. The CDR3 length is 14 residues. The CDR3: CASSGTSGRGGQFF. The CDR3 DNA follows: TGTGCCAGCAGCGGGACTAGCGGGAGGGGTGGGCAGTTCTTC.

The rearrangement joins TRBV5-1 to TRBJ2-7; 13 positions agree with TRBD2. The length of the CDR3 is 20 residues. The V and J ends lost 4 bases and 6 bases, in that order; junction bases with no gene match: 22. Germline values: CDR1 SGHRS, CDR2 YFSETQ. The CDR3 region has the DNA TGCGCCAGCAGCCCGGGGCGGGGGACAGACCTGACTAGCGGGAGGAGCGAGCAGTACTTC. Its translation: CASSPGRGTDLTSGRSEQYF.

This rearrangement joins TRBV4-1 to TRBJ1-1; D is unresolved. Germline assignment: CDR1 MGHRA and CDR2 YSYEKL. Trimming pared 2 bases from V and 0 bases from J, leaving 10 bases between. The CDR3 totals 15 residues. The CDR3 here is CASSQRKGMNTEAFF. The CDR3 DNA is TGCGCCAGCAGCCAAAGGAAGGGAATGAACACTGAAGCTTTCTTT.

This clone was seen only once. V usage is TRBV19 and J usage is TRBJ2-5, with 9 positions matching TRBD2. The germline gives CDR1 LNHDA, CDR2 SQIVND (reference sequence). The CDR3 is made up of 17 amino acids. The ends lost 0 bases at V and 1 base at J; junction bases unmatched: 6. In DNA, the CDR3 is TGTGCCAGTAGTATAGAGCCGCTAGCGGGGATCCAAGAGACCCAGTACTTC. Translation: CASSIEPLAGIQETQYF.

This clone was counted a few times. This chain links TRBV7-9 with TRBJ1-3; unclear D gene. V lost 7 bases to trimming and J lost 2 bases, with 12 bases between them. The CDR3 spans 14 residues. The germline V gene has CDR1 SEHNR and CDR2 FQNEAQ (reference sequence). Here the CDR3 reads CASTLPQTGNTIYF. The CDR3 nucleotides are TGTGCCAGCACCCTACCCCAGACTGGAAACACCATATATTTT.

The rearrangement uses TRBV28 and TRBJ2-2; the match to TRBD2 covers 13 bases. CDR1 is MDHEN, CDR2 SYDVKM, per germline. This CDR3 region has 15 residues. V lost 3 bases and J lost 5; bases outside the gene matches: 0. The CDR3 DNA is TGTGCCAGCAGTTTGGGACTAGCGGGAACCGGGGAGCTGTTTTTT. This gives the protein CASSLGLAGTGELFF.

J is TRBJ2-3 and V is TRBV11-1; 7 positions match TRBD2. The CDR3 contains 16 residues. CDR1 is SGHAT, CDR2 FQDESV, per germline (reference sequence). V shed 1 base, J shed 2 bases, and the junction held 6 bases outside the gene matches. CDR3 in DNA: TGTGCCAGCAGCTTAGTGACGGGAGGACCCACAGATACGCAGTATTTT. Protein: CASSLVTGGPTDTQYF.

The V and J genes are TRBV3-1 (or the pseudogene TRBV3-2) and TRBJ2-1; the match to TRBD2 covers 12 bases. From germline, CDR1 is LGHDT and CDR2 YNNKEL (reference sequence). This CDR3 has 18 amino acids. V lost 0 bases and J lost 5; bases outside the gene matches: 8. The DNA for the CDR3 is TGTGCCAGCAGCCAAGAAGGGCTAGCGGGAGGGCCACACAATGAGCAGTTCTTC. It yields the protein CASSQEGLAGGPHNEQFF.

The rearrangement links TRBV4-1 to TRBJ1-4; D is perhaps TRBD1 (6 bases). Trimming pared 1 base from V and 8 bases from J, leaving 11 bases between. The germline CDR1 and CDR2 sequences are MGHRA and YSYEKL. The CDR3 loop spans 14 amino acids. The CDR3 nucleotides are TGCGCCAGCAGCCAAGGACAGGTTAGGGAAAAACTGTTTTTT. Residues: CASSQGQVREKLFF.

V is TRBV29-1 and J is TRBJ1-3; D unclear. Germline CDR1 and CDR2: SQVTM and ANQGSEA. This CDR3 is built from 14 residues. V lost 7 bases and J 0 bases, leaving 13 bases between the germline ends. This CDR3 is CSALFPVSGNTIYF. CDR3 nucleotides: TGCAGCGCCCTATTCCCCGTCTCTGGAAACACCATATATTTT.

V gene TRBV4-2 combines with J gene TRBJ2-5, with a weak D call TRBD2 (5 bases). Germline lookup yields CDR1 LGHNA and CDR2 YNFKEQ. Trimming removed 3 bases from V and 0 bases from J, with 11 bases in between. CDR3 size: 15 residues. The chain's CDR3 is CASSHDGKYQETQYF. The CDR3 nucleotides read TGTGCCAGCAGCCATGACGGGAAGTACCAAGAGACCCAGTACTTC.

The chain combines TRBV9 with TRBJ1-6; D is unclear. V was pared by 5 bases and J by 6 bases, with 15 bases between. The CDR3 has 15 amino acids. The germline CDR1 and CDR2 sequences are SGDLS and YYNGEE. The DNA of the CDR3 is TGTGCCAGCAGTGAGGACCTCCAAGGTAATTCACCCCTCCACTTT. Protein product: CASSEDLQGNSPLHF.

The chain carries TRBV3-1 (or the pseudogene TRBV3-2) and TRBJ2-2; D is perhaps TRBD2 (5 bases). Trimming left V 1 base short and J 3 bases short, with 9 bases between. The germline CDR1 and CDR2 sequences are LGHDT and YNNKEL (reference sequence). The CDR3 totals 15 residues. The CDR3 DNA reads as TGTGCCAGCAGCCAAGGGGCGGGCTACACCGGGGAGCTGTTTTTT. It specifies CASSQGAGYTGELFF.

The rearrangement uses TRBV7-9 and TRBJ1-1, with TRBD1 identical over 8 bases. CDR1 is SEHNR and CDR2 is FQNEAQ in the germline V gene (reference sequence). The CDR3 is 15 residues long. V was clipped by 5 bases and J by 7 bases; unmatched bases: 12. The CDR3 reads CASSTKDRDLLEAFF. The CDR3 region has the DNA TGTGCCAGCAGCACCAAGGACAGGGACCTTCTTGAAGCTTTCTTT.

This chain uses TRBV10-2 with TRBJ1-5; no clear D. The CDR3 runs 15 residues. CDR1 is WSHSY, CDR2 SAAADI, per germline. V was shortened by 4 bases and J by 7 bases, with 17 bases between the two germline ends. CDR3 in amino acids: CASSVVWGFGQPQHF. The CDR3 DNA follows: TGCGCCAGCAGTGTTGTGTGGGGTTTCGGGCAGCCCCAGCATTTT.

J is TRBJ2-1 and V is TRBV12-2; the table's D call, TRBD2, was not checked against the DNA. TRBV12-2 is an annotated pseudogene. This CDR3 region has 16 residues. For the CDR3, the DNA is TGTGCAAGTCGCCCCTCCGGGACTAGCGGGTACAATGAGCAGTTCTTC. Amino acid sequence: CASRPSGTSGYNEQFF.

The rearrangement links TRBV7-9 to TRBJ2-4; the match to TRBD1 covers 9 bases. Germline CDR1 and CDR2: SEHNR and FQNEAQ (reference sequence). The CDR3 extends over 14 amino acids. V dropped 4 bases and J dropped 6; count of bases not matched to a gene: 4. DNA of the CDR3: TGTGCCAGCAGCTCTGTGGGACAGGGAAACATTCAGTACTTC. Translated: CASSSVGQGNIQYF. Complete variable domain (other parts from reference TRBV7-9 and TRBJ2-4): DTGVSQNPRHKITKRGQNVTFRCDPISEHNRLYWYRQTLGQGPEFLTYFQNEAQLEKSRLLSDRFSAERPKGSFSTLEIQRTEQGDSAMYLCASSSVGQGNIQYFGAGTRLSVL.